This TCR beta chain was observed in a study of brain T cells in children with intractable seizures. As concerns this clone: Its antigen is still unknown.

Surgery cases with the highest brain T cell transcript signatures were chosen for sequencing. Pre-surgery treatment included at least one anti-epileptic drug. General observations from the study: Viral specificity was inferred only from CDR3 similarity; HCMV serostatus was unknown. Pre-surgery blood may have been undersampled, hiding some clones.

Repertoires were generated with immunoSEQ multiplex PCR, while TCRdb's copy carries only in-frame clones and drops some. The table has 95,000 to 120,000 clones, 90% to 95% seen once. V lost 5 bases and J lost 0, with 5 bases in between. The CDR3 has 13 amino acids. Per the germline V gene, CDR1 is MDHEN and CDR2 is SYDVKM. The sample consisted of peripheral blood, taken at surgery. The rearrangement links TRBV28 to TRBJ1-5; D remains ambiguous. This receptor was taken from a boy under two years old with hemimegalencephaly and intractable seizures. CDR3 loop: CASSPYSNQPQHF. The CDR3 DNA sequence: TGTGCCAGCAGTCCCTATAGCAATCAGCCCCAGCATTTT. The variable domain in full, with the rest retrieved from reference TRBV28 and TRBJ1-5, is DVKVTQSSRYLVKRTGEKVFLECVQDMDHENMFWYRQDPGLGLRLIYFSYDVKMKEKGDIPEGYSVSREKKERFSLILESASTNQTSMYLCASSPYSNQPQHFGDGTRLSIL.